Listed below are T cell receptor beta chains from one sample, sequenced in a study of CD8+CD57+ T cells in acquired aplastic anemia. TCRdb processed the reads anew with MiXCR; each CDR3 protein has one entry. The data hold 40,000 to 45,000 distinct CDR3 sequences, with 65% to 70% observed a single time. Material: sorted CD4+, CD8+, or CD8+CD57+ T cells (not recorded which) from PBMCs. These receptors all stem from a human donor in good health, serving as a control. Both conserved end residues are part of each CDR3. A D gene is named only where the DNA matches it firmly. Rows may omit the clone size; those that give it use once, few, many or a size class.

>few|TRBJ2-1|-|TRBV25-1
CASSSMGATAYNEQFF
TGTGCCAGCAGCAGTATGGGTGCTACTGCCTACAATGAGCAGTTCTTC
>few|TRBJ2-7|TRBD2|TRBV10-3
CAISEPSTSGIHQYF
TGTGCCATCAGTGAGCCCTCGACTAGCGGCATTCACCAGTACTTC
>-|TRBJ2-7|TRBD2|TRBV7-2
CAFGLGGDYEQYF
TGTGCCTTTGGATTGGGGGGGGACTACGAGCAGTACTTC
>once|TRBJ2-5|-|TRBV20-1
CSARGFGTGQTQYF
TGCAGTGCTAGAGGATTTGGGACTGGGCAGACCCAGTACTTC
>-|TRBJ1-4|TRBD1|TRBV10-3
CAISEDREPLTNEKLFF
TGTGCCATCAGTGAGGACAGGGAGCCCCTCACTAATGAAAAACTGTTTTTT
>-|TRBJ1-1|-|TRBV20-1
CSARGGVSTEAFF
TGCAGTGCTAGAGGGGGCGTCTCCACTGAAGCTTTCTTT
>medium-sized|TRBJ2-7|TRBD1|TRBV6-1
CASSDRDSSYEQYF
TGTGCCAGCAGTGACCGGGACAGTTCCTACGAGCAGTACTTC
>once|TRBJ1-1|TRBD1|TRBV15
CATSRETGRRTEAFF
TGTGCCACCAGCAGAGAGACAGGGAGGAGGACTGAAGCTTTCTTT
>-|TRBJ2-7|TRBD1|TRBV9
CASSGPGQGIYEQYF
TGTGCCAGCAGCGGACCGGGACAGGGCATCTACGAGCAGTACTTC
>-|TRBJ2-2|-|TRBV2
CASTKRTNTGELFF
TGTGCCAGCACTAAGCGGACGAACACCGGGGAGCTGTTTTTT
>-|TRBJ2-7|TRBD2|TRBV5-1
CASRTGLAGIYEQYF
TGCGCCAGCAGGACGGGACTAGCGGGGATCTACGAGCAGTACTTC
>-|TRBJ2-2|-|TRBV9
CASSLAAGELFF
TGCGCCAGCAGCTTGGCGGCCGGGGAGCTGTTTTTT
>-|TRBJ1-1|-|TRBV10-2
CASSEVSRTEAFF
TGCGCCAGCAGTGAGGTGAGTCGGACTGAAGCTTTCTTT
>few|TRBJ2-5|TRBD1|TRBV24-1
CATSAWGTGGRKTQYF
TGTGCCACCAGTGCCTGGGGGACAGGGGGCAGGAAGACCCAGTACTTC
>-|TRBJ1-2|-|TRBV6-1
CASSPTGHGYTF
TGTGCCAGCAGTCCAACAGGGCATGGCTACACCTTC
>-|TRBJ2-3|-|TRBV29-1
CSVASLPPTDTQYF
TGCAGCGTTGCAAGCCTGCCCCCCACAGATACGCAGTATTTT
>-|TRBJ2-7|TRBD1|TRBV29-1
CSAIATGGNAGEQYF
TGCAGCGCTATCGCGACAGGGGGCAATGCCGGCGAGCAGTACTTC
>-|TRBJ2-7|-|TRBV4-1
CASSQDLRGRGREQYF
TGCGCCAGCAGCCAAGACCTCAGGGGTAGGGGCCGCGAGCAGTACTTC
>-|TRBJ2-5|-|TRBV7-7
CASSLDGGETQYF
TGTGCTAGCAGCTTAGACGGAGGGGAGACCCAGTACTTC
>many|TRBJ2-2|TRBD1|TRBV6-1
CASSRQGTGELFF
TGTGCCAGCAGTCGACAGGGAACCGGGGAGCTGTTTTTT
>-|TRBJ2-5|-|TRBV7-7
CASSLSLQETQYF
TGTGCCAGCAGTTTATCGCTCCAAGAGACCCAGTACTTC
>-|TRBJ1-1|-|TRBV10-3
CAIGRDGEAFF
TGTGCCATCGGAAGGGACGGTGAAGCTTTCTTT
>-|TRBJ2-1|-|TRBV20-1
CSASPDPLREQFF
TGCAGTGCTTCCCCGGACCCTCTACGTGAGCAGTTCTTC
>once|TRBJ2-2|-|TRBV10-3
CAISANTGELFF
TGTGCCATCAGTGCGAACACCGGGGAGCTGTTTTTT
>-|TRBJ2-3|TRBD2|TRBV20-1
CSARDMTGGPHTQYF
TGCAGTGCTAGAGATATGACGGGGGGGCCACATACGCAGTATTTT
>many|TRBJ2-5|TRBD2|TRBV12-3/TRBV12-4
CASTIGGGGSGAQYF
TGTGCCAGCACCATCGGCGGGGGAGGATCCGGGGCCCAGTACTTC
>-|TRBJ2-3|-|TRBV5-4
CASSLAGGAAGTQYF
TGTGCCAGCAGCTTGGCGGGCGGGGCGGCAGGTACGCAGTATTTT
>-|TRBJ2-3|TRBD1|TRBV10-3
CAISPGGEGTDTQYF
TGTGCCATCAGCCCAGGGGGCGAGGGCACAGATACGCAGTATTTT
>once|TRBJ2-5|-|TRBV20-1
CSARGLKQETQYF
TGCAGTGCTAGAGGGCTTAAACAAGAGACCCAGTACTTC
>-|TRBJ1-5|-|TRBV20-1
CSARGATAGGPQHF
TGCAGTGCTAGAGGCGCGACGGCTGGAGGGCCCCAGCATTTT
>-|TRBJ1-1|-|TRBV20-1
CSARVPARDTEAFF
TGCAGTGCTAGGGTCCCAGCGAGGGACACTGAAGCTTTCTTT
>-|TRBJ2-1|TRBD2|TRBV10-1
CASSDSGGTYNEQFF
TGCGCCAGCAGTGATAGCGGGGGGACCTACAATGAGCAGTTCTTC
>few|TRBJ2-7|TRBD1|TRBV5-8
CASSLSRGQGVEQYF
TGTGCCAGCAGCCTGTCGAGAGGACAGGGGGTCGAGCAGTACTTC
>-|TRBJ1-6|TRBD1|TRBV7-9
CASSNSGQYNSPLHF
TGTGCCAGCAGCAACTCGGGACAGTATAATTCACCCCTCCACTTT
>-|TRBJ2-7|TRBD2|TRBV2
CASSIAGVDEQYF
TGTGCCAGCAGTATAGCGGGAGTTGACGAGCAGTACTTC
>-|TRBJ1-2|-|TRBV9
CASSVVGGGYTF
TGTGCCAGCAGCGTAGTAGGGGGTGGCTACACCTTC
>-|TRBJ2-3|TRBD2|TRBV6-1
CASSHAAGVSTDTQYF
TGTGCCAGCAGCCATGCGGCGGGGGTTAGCACAGATACGCAGTATTTT
>-|TRBJ2-1|TRBD2|TRBV15
CATSRHAGTSGFNEQFF
TGTGCCACCAGCAGACACGCCGGGACTAGCGGGTTCAATGAGCAGTTCTTC
>-|TRBJ2-1|TRBD1|TRBV24-1
CATSTGGRDEQFF
TGTGCCACCAGTACAGGGGGGCGGGATGAGCAGTTCTTC
>few|TRBJ2-7|-|TRBV2
CASSPQGGSLYEQYF
TGTGCCAGCAGCCCACAGGGAGGGTCCCTCTACGAGCAGTACTTC